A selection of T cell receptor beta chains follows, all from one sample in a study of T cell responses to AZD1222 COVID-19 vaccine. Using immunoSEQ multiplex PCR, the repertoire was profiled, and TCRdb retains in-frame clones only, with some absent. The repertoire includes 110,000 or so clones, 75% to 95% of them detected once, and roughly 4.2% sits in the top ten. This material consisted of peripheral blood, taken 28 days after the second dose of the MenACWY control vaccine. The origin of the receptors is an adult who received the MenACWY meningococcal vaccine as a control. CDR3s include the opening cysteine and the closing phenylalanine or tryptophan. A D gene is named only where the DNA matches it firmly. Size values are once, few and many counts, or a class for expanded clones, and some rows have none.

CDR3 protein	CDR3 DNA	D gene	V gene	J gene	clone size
CASSLGQGLFF	TGTGCCAGCAGTTTAGGGCAGGGCCTGTTTTTT	NA	TRBV12-3/TRBV12-4	TRBJ1-4	NA
CASSLLSPTEAFF	TGCGCCAGCAGCTTACTTAGTCCAACTGAAGCTTTCTTT	NA	TRBV5-1	TRBJ1-1	NA
CASQRQGTDTQYF	TGCGCCAGCCAACGACAGGGCACAGATACGCAGTATTTT	NA	TRBV10-1	TRBJ2-3	NA
CASSTADRVGIEKLFF	TGTGCCAGTAGTACGGCGGACAGGGTGGGGATTGAAAAACTGTTTTTT	TRBD1	TRBV19	TRBJ1-4	NA
CASSFVSGGVNEQFF	TGTGCCAGCAGTTTCGTTAGCGGGGGGGTGAATGAGCAGTTCTTC	TRBD2	TRBV27	TRBJ2-1	NA
CASSSGLAGTVYEQYF	TGTGCCAGCAGCTCGGGACTAGCGGGAACCGTCTACGAGCAGTACTTC	TRBD2	TRBV11-2	TRBJ2-7	NA
CASSSERGGLNEQFF	TGTGCCAGCAGTTCGGAGCGGGGGGGCCTAAATGAGCAGTTCTTC	TRBD2	TRBV6-2/TRBV6-3	TRBJ2-1	NA
CASSEQSFEQFF	TGTGCCAGCAGTGAACAATCCTTCGAGCAGTTCTTC	NA	TRBV12-3/TRBV12-4	TRBJ2-1	NA
CASSVDRGNTGELFF	TGCGCCAGCAGCGTGGACAGGGGAAACACCGGGGAGCTGTTTTTT	TRBD1	TRBV5-1	TRBJ2-2	NA
CASGSSSLGVGNEQFF	TGTGCCAGCGGGTCCTCTAGCCTGGGGGTCGGCAATGAGCAGTTCTTC	NA	TRBV13	TRBJ2-1	NA
CASRSISGVTGDSQPQHF	TGTGCAAGTCGCTCCATAAGCGGTGTGACAGGGGATTCTCAGCCCCAGCATTTT	NA	TRBV12-2	TRBJ1-5	NA
CASSQDRDEQYF	TGTGCCAGCTCACAGGACAGGGACGAGCAGTACTTC	TRBD1	TRBV18	TRBJ2-7	NA
CATSTKREVTDTQYF	TGTGCCACCAGTACAAAGCGGGAGGTCACAGATACGCAGTATTTT	TRBD2	TRBV24-1	TRBJ2-3	NA
CASREPDRAGNTIYF	TGTGCCAGCAGGGAGCCGGACAGGGCTGGAAACACCATATATTTT	TRBD1	TRBV6-5	TRBJ1-3	NA
CASSSGQATMNEQFF	TGTGCCAGCAGCTCTGGACAGGCAACGATGAATGAGCAGTTCTTC	TRBD1	TRBV7-9	TRBJ2-1	NA
CASRAGGYTDTQYF	TGTGCCAGCAGGGCGGGGGGCTACACAGATACGCAGTATTTT	TRBD2	TRBV25-1	TRBJ2-3	NA
CASSLAGQRNEKLFF	TGCGCCAGCAGCTTGGCGGGACAGAGGAATGAAAAACTGTTTTTT	TRBD1	TRBV5-1	TRBJ1-4	NA
CASSLNSLGELFF	TGTGCCAGCAGCTTAAACTCTTTGGGGGAGCTGTTTTTT	NA	TRBV7-9	TRBJ2-2	NA
CASSLSSGRNEQFF	TGTGCCAGCAGCTTATCTAGCGGGAGGAATGAGCAGTTCTTC	TRBD2	TRBV7-2	TRBJ2-1	NA
CASSLRWAGEAFF	TGTGCCAGCAGTTTGAGGTGGGCGGGTGAAGCTTTCTTT	NA	TRBV28	TRBJ1-1	NA
CASSEGRGQGPNQPQHF	TGCGCCAGCAGTGAAGGCAGGGGCCAAGGTCCTAATCAGCCCCAGCATTTT	NA	TRBV10-2	TRBJ1-5	NA
CASSLGQQNTEAFF	TGTGCCAGCTCATTGGGACAGCAGAACACTGAAGCTTTCTTT	TRBD1	TRBV18	TRBJ1-1	once
CASSFAGRVQETQYF	TGTGCCAGCAGCTTCGCCGGACGTGTCCAAGAGACCCAGTACTTC	NA	TRBV7-6	TRBJ2-5	NA
CASSPGTHQETQYF	TGTGCCAGCAGCCCGGGGACCCATCAAGAGACCCAGTACTTC	NA	TRBV7-3	TRBJ2-5	few
CAWSAGLEGYNEQFF	TGTGCCTGGAGCGCGGGACTAGAGGGGTACAATGAGCAGTTCTTC	TRBD2	TRBV30	TRBJ2-1	few
CASSPPLLTGNTIYF	TGTGCCAGCAGCCCACCACTCCTGACTGGAAACACCATATATTTT	NA	TRBV3-1/TRBV3-2	TRBJ1-3	NA
CASSPVGTGSNYGYTF	TGTGCCAGCAGTCCCGTCGGGACAGGGTCCAACTATGGCTACACCTTC	TRBD1	TRBV28	TRBJ1-2	NA
CSVWGGDKSYNEQFF	TGCAGCGTTTGGGGCGGGGACAAATCCTACAATGAGCAGTTCTTC	NA	TRBV29-1	TRBJ2-1	NA
CASSPGAVDTGELFF	TGTGCCAGCAGCCCCGGGGCAGTTGACACCGGGGAGCTGTTTTTT	NA	TRBV28	TRBJ2-2	NA
CASSEFIPPNQPQHF	TGTGCCAGCAGTGAATTCATTCCCCCAAATCAGCCCCAGCATTTT	NA	TRBV2	TRBJ1-5	NA
CASSPPRPLSSYNSPLHF	TGTGCCAGCTCACCCCCACGGCCTCTCAGCTCCTATAATTCACCCCTCCACTTT	NA	TRBV18	TRBJ1-6	NA
CSVGQAEAFF	TGCAGCGTGGGACAGGCTGAAGCTTTCTTT	TRBD1	TRBV29-1	TRBJ1-1	NA
CASSPRSGGSFYGYTF	TGTGCCAGCTCACCACGCTCAGGGGGCTCTTTCTATGGCTACACCTTC	TRBD1	TRBV18	TRBJ1-2	NA
CASSSGQNSYEQYF	TGCGCCAGCAGCTCCGGACAGAACTCCTACGAGCAGTACTTC	NA	TRBV5-1	TRBJ2-7	NA
CATSRDSGELFF	TGTGCCACCAGCAGAGATTCCGGGGAGCTGTTTTTT	NA	TRBV15	TRBJ2-2	once
CASSMVAGGIYNEQFF	TGTGCCAGTAGTATGGTAGCGGGGGGAATTTACAATGAGCAGTTCTTC	TRBD2	TRBV19	TRBJ2-1	NA